Included here is one T cell receptor beta chain sequence, with context. This entry comes from a study of blood T cell repertoires in COVID-19. With 8 bases removed from V and 4 bases from J, the gap between germline ends came to 15 bases. The CDR3 is made up of 13 amino acids. Germline V lookup: CDR1 MRHNA, CDR2 SNTAGT. Methods used by the authors: Reference gene primer amplification yielded estimated nucleated cell counts. The protocol was immunoSEQ multiplex PCR, while the TCRdb copy is restricted to in-frame clones and leaves out a portion. V and J calls and clone size are given by that table; D and trimming were obtained from the DNA. The sample has 280,000 or so clones, about four fifths seen once.

The chain has TRBV6-4 and TRBJ2-7; D possibly corresponds to TRBD1 (6 bases). This receptor was obtained from a woman between 50 and 59 years old who had recovered from COVID-19. Sequencing was performed on peripheral blood. The CDR3 reads CASPGQGPYEQYF. The CDR3 DNA is TGTGCCAGCCCGGGGCAGGGGCCATACGAGCAGTACTTC.